The 16 T cell receptor beta chains below all came from one sample that was sequenced in a study of cytomegalovirus exposure and HLA in healthy donors (dated by TCRdb to the late 2010s). Library method: the immunoSEQ multiplex PCR assay. The multiplex PCR relied on a mix of 60 forward primers for TCR Vbeta segments and 13 reverse primers for TCR Jbeta segments. TCRdb re-hosts the immuneACCESS table, in-frame sequences only. Its copies lack some clones; in the studies checked, an unresolved V gene accounts for under half of them, and the cause for the rest is not known. This sample comprises about 110,000 clones, over 70% of them detected only once. Of the sample, 2.5% to 3.5% falls within the top ten clones. The sequenced sample was PBMCs. These receptors were taken from a female donor in good health and CMV-seronegative.

This rearrangement joins TRBV7-2 to TRBJ1-2; possible D gene TRBD1, 6 bases. This CDR3 spans 12 amino acids. Trimming left V 4 bases short and J 8 bases short, with 11 bases between. CDR1 and CDR2 from the germline V gene are SGHTA and FQGNSA. The CDR3 nucleotides read TGTGCCAGCAGCTCTACAGGGACGGGCTACACCTTC. Its translation: CASSSTGTGYTF.

This sequence joins TRBV11-3 and TRBJ2-1, with 14 bases fitting TRBD2. Per germline, CDR1 SGHNT and CDR2 YENEEA. V shed 5 bases, J shed 7 bases, and the junction held 4 bases outside the gene matches. The CDR3 extends over 15 amino acids. This CDR3 reads CASSAGLAGVNEQFF. The CDR3, as DNA: TGTGCCAGCAGCGCGGGACTAGCGGGAGTGAATGAGCAGTTCTTC.

This chain uses TRBV2 with TRBJ1-4; the match to TRBD1 covers 9 bases. This CDR3 spans 16 amino acids. Germline assignment: CDR1 SNHLY and CDR2 FYNNEI. V dropped 7 bases and J dropped 7; count of bases not matched to a gene: 13. CDR3 protein: CASNKPTGGRSEKLFF. As DNA, the CDR3 is TGTGCCAGCAACAAACCTACAGGGGGCAGAAGTGAAAAACTGTTTTTT.

For this clone: The junction departs from germline at one end; a sequencing error may be responsible. This rearrangement joins TRBV5-1 to TRBJ1-2, with a weak D call TRBD1 (5 bases). This CDR3 spans 17 amino acids. Germline CDR1 reads SGHRS; CDR2 reads YFSETQ. The CDR3: CTSSLLRGVPRLGGYTF. CDR3 sequence (DNA): TGCACCAGCAGCTTGCTCCGGGGGGTTCCGCGTCTAGGTGGCTACACCTTC.

This chain joins TRBV2 and TRBJ2-2; 7 positions match TRBD1. Germline trimming cut 5 bases from V and 6 bases from J; bases unmatched to any gene: 0. Germline loops: CDR1 SNHLY, CDR2 FYNNEI. The CDR3 covers 12 residues. The CDR3 reads CASSQGAGELFF. The DNA of the CDR3 is TGTGCCAGCAGTCAGGGGGCCGGGGAGCTGTTTTTT. The full variable domain, rest sourced from reference TRBV2 and TRBJ2-2, is EPEVTQTPSHQVTQMGQEVILRCVPISNHLYFYWYRQILGQKVEFLVSFYNNEISEKSEIFDDQFSVERPDGSNFTLKIRSTKLEDSAMYFCASSQGAGELFFGEGSRLTVL.

In its sample, this clone was seen a few times. The chain employs TRBV20-1 and TRBJ2-7; D ambiguous. Trimming removed 0 bases from V and 2 bases from J, with 2 bases in between. This CDR3 has 11 amino acids. CDR1 is DFQATT and CDR2 is SNEGSKA in the germline V gene (reference sequence). The DNA for the CDR3 is TGCAGTGCTAGAGACGCCTACGAGCAGTACTTC. Its protein product is CSARDAYEQYF.

The chain recombines TRBV6-5 with TRBJ2-7; D perhaps matches TRBD1 (6 bases). Germline CDR1 MNHEY, CDR2 SVGAGI. Trimming pared 6 bases from V and 3 bases from J, leaving 18 bases between. The CDR3 is 15 amino acids. DNA for the CDR3: TGTGCCAGCAGCTTGACAGGTGAAGGCTTCTACGAGCAGTACTTC. Protein product: CASSLTGEGFYEQYF.

V is TRBV28 and J is TRBJ2-7, with D tentatively TRBD1 (6 bases). Germline lookup yields CDR1 MDHEN and CDR2 SYDVKM. V lost 0 bases, J lost 4 bases, and 16 bases lay in between. The CDR3 consists of 16 residues. CDR3 nucleotide sequence: TGTGCCAGCAGTTTATGGGAAAAGACAGGTACTTACGAGCAGTACTTC. Translating it yields CASSLWEKTGTYEQYF.

V is TRBV5-1 and J is TRBJ1-3; D not resolved. Germline lookup yields CDR1 SGHRS and CDR2 YFSETQ. This CDR3 is built from 15 residues. With 4 bases removed from V and 1 base from J, the gap between germline ends came to 12 bases. CDR3 loop: CASSPQPGSGNTIYF. The CDR3 nucleotides are TGCGCCAGCAGCCCCCAGCCGGGGTCTGGAAACACCATATATTTT. The full variable domain, rest sourced from reference TRBV5-1 and TRBJ1-3, is KAGVTQTPRYLIKTRGQQVTLSCSPISGHRSVSWYQQTPGQGLQFLFEYFSETQRNKGNFPGRFSGRQFSNSRSEMNVSTLELGDSALYLCASSPQPGSGNTIYFGEGSWLTVV.

The chain has TRBV5-4 and TRBJ2-1, with 9 nucleotides matching TRBD2. The CDR3 length is 16 residues. With V trimmed by 3 bases and J by 1 base, 5 bases remained unmatched. Per the germline V gene, CDR1 is SGHNT and CDR2 is YYREEE (reference sequence). The chain's CDR3 is CASSSQAGGSYNEQFF. Here the CDR3 DNA reads TGTGCCAGCAGCTCCCAGGCGGGAGGGTCCTACAATGAGCAGTTCTTC.

The CDR3 nucleotides are TGTGCCAGCAGCCAGACAGGGGATGAGGAGCAGTACTTC. It yields the protein CASSQTGDEEQYF. The chain couples TRBV4-2 to TRBJ2-7; 8 bases align to TRBD1. CDR3 length: 13 amino acids. V shed 3 bases, J shed 7 bases, and the junction held 5 bases outside the gene matches. Germline CDR1 is LGHNA and CDR2 is YNFKEQ.

The chain combines TRBV30 with TRBJ2-7; 14 positions agree with TRBD2. Germline CDR1 and CDR2: GTSNPN and SVGIG (reference sequence). The CDR3 is made up of 18 amino acids. J lost 4 bases, V lost 1 base, and 12 bases had no gene match. CDR3 sequence (DNA): TGTGCCTGGAGTGGTCTCGGGACTAGCGGGAGTTATAAATACGAGCAGTACTTC. Translation: CAWSGLGTSGSYKYEQYF.

The V and J genes are TRBV6-5 and TRBJ2-7, with TRBD1 identical over 11 bases. The germline gives CDR1 MNHEY, CDR2 SVGAGI. The V gene end was trimmed by 5 bases and the J gene end by 11 bases; junction bases not matched to a gene: 11. The CDR3 is 14 residues long. DNA of the CDR3: TGTGCCAGCAGTCGTGATCCGGGACAGGGGGGGAAGTACTTC. Its protein product is CASSRDPGQGGKYF.

This chain connects TRBV15 to TRBJ2-7; D may be TRBD1 (6 bases). Trimming pared 0 bases from V and 0 bases from J, leaving 9 bases between. In germline, CDR1 is LNHNV, CDR2 YYDKDF (reference sequence). The CDR3 sequence is 15 residues long. The CDR3 DNA reads TGTGCCACCAGCAGAGAACAGGGCAGCTCCTACGAGCAGTACTTC. Protein sequence: CATSREQGSSYEQYF. The variable domain in full, completed from reference TRBV15 and TRBJ2-7, reads DAMVIQNPRYQVTQFGKPVTLSCSQTLNHNVMYWYQQKSSQAPKLLFHYYDKDFNNEADTPDNFQSRRPNTSFCFLDIRSPGLGDTAMYLCATSREQGSSYEQYFGPGTRLTVT.

V gene TRBV6-6 combines with J gene TRBJ2-2; a weak D match, TRBD2 (6 bases). The CDR3 runs to 15 residues. V was cut by 6 bases and J by 0 bases, with 11 bases left in between. The V gene's germline CDR1 is MNHNY and CDR2 SVGAGI (reference sequence). CDR3 sequence: CASRVTGANTGELFF. Here the CDR3 DNA reads TGTGCCAGCAGAGTAACGGGGGCGAACACCGGGGAGCTGTTTTTT.

This clone was detected a few times. This chain uses TRBV19 with TRBJ1-5; D is uncertain. Germline V CDR1 and CDR2: LNHDA, SQIVND (reference sequence). The V gene lost 10 bases and the J gene lost 0 bases, with 7 bases spanning the gap. CDR3 length: 12 amino acids. The CDR3 spells CATGSSNQPQHF. The CDR3 DNA reads as TGTGCCACTGGGAGTAGCAATCAGCCCCAGCATTTT.